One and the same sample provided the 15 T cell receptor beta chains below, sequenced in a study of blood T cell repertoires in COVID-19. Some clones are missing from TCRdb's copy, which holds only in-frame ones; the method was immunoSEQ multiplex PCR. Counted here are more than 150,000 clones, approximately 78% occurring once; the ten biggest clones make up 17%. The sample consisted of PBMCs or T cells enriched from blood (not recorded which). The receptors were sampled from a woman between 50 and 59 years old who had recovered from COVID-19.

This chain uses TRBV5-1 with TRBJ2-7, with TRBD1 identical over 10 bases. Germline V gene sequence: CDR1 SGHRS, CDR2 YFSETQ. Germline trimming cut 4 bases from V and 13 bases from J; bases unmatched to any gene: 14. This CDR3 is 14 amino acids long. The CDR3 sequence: CASSNSGTGASGYF. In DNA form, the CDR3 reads TGCGCCAGCAGCAATTCCGGGACAGGGGCGTCAGGATACTTC. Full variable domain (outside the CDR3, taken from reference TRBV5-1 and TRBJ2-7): KAGVTQTPRYLIKTRGQQVTLSCSPISGHRSVSWYQQTPGQGLQFLFEYFSETQRNKGNFPGRFSGRQFSNSRSEMNVSTLELGDSALYLCASSNSGTGASGYFGPGTRLTVT.

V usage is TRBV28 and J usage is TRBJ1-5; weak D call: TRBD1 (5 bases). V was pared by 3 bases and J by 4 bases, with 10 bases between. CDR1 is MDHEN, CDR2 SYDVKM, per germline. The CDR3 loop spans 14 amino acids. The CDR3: CASSLEEGNQPQHF. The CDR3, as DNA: TGTGCCAGCAGTTTGGAGGAGGGGAATCAGCCCCAGCATTTT. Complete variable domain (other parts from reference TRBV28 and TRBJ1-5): DVKVTQSSRYLVKRTGEKVFLECVQDMDHENMFWYRQDPGLGLRLIYFSYDVKMKEKGDIPEGYSVSREKKERFSLILESASTNQTSMYLCASSLEEGNQPQHFGDGTRLSIL.

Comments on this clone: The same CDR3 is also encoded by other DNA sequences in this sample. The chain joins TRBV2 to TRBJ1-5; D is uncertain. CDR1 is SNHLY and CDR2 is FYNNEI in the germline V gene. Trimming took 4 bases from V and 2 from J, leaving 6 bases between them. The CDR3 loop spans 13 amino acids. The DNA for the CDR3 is TGTGCCAGCAGTGGTCAGGGCAATCAGCCCCAGCATTTT. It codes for CASSGQGNQPQHF.

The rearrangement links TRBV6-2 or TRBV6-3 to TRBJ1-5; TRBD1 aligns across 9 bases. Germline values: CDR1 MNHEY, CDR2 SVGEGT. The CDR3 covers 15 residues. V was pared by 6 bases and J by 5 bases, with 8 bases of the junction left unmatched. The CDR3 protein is CASSKSGQGYQPQHF. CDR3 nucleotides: TGTGCCAGCAGCAAATCGGGACAGGGTTATCAGCCCCAGCATTTT.

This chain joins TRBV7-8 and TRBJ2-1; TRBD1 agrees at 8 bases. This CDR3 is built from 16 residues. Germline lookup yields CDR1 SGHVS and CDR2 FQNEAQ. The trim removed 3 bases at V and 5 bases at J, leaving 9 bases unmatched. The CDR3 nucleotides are TGTGCCAGCAGCTTCCTGCGACAGGGGACCCACAATGAGCAGTTCTTC. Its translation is CASSFLRQGTHNEQFF.

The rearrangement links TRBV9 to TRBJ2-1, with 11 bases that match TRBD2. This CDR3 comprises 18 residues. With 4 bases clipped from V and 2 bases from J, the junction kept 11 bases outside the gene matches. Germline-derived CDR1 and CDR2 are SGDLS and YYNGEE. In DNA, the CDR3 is TGTGCCAGCAGCCCTCCACTAGCGGGAGATGTCCCCTACAATGAGCAGTTCTTC. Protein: CASSPPLAGDVPYNEQFF.

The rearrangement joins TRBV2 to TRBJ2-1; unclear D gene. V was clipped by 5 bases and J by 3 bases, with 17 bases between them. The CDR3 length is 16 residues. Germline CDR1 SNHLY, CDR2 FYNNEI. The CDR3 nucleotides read TGTGCCAGCAGTTCGACTCGAGGTAGACTCTACAATGAGCAGTTCTTC. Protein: CASSSTRGRLYNEQFF.

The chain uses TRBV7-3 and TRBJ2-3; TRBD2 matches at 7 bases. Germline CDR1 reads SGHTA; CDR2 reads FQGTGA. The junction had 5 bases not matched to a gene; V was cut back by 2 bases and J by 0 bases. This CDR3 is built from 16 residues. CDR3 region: CASSLLGGTSTDTQYF. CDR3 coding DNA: TGTGCCAGCAGCTTACTCGGGGGGACTAGCACAGATACGCAGTATTTT.

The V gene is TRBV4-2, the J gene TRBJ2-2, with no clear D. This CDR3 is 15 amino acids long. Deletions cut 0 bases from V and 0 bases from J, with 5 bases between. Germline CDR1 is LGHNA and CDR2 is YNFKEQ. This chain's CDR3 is CASSQERANTGELFF. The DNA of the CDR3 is TGTGCCAGCAGCCAAGAGCGTGCGAACACCGGGGAGCTGTTTTTT.

CDR3 sequence: CASRGAGDSYEQYF. Here the CDR3 DNA reads TGTGCCAGCCGTGGAGCGGGAGACTCCTACGAGCAGTACTTC. The V gene is TRBV28, the J gene TRBJ2-7; 8 bases line up with TRBD2. Germline V gives CDR1 MDHEN, CDR2 SYDVKM. The CDR3 covers 14 residues. Trimming at V came to 8 bases and at J to 0 bases, leaving 6 bases not matched to a gene.

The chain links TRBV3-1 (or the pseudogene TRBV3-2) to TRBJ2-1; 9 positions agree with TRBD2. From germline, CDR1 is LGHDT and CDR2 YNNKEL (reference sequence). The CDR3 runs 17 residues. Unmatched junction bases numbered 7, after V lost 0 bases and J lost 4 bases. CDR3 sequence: CASSQDLRRGGYNEQFF. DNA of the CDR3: TGTGCCAGCAGCCAAGATCTAAGGCGGGGGGGATACAATGAGCAGTTCTTC.

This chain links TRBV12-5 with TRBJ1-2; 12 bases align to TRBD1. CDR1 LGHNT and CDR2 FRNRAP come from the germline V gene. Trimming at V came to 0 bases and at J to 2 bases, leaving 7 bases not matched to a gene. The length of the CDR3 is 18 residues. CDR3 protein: CASGLVGRGQGANYGYTF. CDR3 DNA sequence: TGTGCTAGTGGTTTGGTGGGTAGGGGACAGGGGGCCAACTATGGCTACACCTTC.

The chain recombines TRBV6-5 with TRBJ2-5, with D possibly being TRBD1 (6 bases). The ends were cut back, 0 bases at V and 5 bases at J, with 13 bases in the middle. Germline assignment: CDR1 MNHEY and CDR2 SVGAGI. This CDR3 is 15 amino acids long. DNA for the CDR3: TGTGCCAGCAGTTACTCGTCTGGGACAACGGAGACCCAGTACTTC. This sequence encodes CASSYSSGTTETQYF.

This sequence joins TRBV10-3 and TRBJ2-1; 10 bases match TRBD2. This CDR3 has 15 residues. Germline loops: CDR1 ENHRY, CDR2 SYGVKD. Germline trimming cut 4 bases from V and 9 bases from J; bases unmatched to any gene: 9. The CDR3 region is CAISVMSSGSAEQFF. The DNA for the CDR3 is TGTGCCATCAGTGTCATGTCTAGCGGGAGCGCTGAGCAGTTCTTC.

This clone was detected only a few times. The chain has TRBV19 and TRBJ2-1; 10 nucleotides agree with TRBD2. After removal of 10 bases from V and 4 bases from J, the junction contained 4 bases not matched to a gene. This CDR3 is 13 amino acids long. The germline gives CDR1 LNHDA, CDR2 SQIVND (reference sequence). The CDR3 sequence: CATTSGPYNEQFF. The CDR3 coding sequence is TGTGCCACGACTAGCGGGCCTTACAATGAGCAGTTCTTC.